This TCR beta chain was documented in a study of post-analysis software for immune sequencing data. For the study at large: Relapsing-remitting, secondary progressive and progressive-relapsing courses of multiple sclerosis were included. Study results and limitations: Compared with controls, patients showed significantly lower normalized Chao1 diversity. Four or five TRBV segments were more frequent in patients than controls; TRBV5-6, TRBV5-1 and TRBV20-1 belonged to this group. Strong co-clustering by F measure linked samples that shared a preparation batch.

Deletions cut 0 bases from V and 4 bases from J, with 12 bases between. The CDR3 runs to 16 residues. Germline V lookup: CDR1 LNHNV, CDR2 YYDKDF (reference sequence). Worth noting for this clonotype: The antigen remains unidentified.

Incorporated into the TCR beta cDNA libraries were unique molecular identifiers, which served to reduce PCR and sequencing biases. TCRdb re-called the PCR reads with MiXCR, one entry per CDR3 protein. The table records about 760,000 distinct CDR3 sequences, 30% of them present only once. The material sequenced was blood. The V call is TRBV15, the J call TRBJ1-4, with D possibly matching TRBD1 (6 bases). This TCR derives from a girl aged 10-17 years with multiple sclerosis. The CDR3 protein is CATSRDTGKFNEKLFF. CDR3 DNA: TGTGCCACCAGCAGAGACACAGGGAAGTTTAATGAAAAACTGTTTTTT.